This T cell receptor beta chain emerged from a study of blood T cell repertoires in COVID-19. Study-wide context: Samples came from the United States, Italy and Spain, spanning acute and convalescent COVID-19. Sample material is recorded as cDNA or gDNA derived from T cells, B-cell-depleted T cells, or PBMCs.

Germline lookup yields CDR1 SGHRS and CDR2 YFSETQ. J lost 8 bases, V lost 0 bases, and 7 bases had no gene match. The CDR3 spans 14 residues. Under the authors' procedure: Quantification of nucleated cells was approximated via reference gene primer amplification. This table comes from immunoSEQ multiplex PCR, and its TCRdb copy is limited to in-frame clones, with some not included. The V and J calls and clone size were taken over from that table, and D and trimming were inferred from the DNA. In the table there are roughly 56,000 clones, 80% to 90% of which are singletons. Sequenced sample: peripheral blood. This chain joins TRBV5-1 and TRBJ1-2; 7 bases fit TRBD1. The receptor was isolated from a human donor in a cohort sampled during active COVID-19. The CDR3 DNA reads TGCGCCAGCAGCTTGGACAGGGGAAGTGAAGGCTACACCTTC. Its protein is CASSLDRGSEGYTF.